This T cell receptor beta chain was obtained from a study of blood T cells in healthy people across ages. Through a sample-barcoded 5' primer and a J-beta primer mix, a second PCR was run for roughly 7 to 12 cycles. One entry per CDR3 protein results from TCRdb running MiXCR on the 5' RACE reads. The repertoire holds about 540,000 distinct CDR3 sequences, approximately 25% seen once, with roughly 9.4% in the top ten. This same sample was also taken into another study, of T cells of mothers and their children. From that paper: Over 8 million TCR beta CDR3 reads were obtained from each mother, and roughly 2.9 million from each child. Similar thymic selection effects on TCR recombination output appear in pairs, both related and unrelated.

The clonotype comes from a boy between 5 and 17 years old in good health. Input material: blood.

As DNA, the CDR3 is TGTGCCAGCAGTTTAACGGCGCGATACAATGAGCAGTTCTTC. It codes for CASSLTARYNEQFF. The chain uses TRBV28 and TRBJ2-1, with D uncertain. Germline loops: CDR1 MDHEN, CDR2 SYDVKM. The CDR3 is 14 amino acids. Trimming removed 2 bases at V and 4 bases at J, with 9 bases between.